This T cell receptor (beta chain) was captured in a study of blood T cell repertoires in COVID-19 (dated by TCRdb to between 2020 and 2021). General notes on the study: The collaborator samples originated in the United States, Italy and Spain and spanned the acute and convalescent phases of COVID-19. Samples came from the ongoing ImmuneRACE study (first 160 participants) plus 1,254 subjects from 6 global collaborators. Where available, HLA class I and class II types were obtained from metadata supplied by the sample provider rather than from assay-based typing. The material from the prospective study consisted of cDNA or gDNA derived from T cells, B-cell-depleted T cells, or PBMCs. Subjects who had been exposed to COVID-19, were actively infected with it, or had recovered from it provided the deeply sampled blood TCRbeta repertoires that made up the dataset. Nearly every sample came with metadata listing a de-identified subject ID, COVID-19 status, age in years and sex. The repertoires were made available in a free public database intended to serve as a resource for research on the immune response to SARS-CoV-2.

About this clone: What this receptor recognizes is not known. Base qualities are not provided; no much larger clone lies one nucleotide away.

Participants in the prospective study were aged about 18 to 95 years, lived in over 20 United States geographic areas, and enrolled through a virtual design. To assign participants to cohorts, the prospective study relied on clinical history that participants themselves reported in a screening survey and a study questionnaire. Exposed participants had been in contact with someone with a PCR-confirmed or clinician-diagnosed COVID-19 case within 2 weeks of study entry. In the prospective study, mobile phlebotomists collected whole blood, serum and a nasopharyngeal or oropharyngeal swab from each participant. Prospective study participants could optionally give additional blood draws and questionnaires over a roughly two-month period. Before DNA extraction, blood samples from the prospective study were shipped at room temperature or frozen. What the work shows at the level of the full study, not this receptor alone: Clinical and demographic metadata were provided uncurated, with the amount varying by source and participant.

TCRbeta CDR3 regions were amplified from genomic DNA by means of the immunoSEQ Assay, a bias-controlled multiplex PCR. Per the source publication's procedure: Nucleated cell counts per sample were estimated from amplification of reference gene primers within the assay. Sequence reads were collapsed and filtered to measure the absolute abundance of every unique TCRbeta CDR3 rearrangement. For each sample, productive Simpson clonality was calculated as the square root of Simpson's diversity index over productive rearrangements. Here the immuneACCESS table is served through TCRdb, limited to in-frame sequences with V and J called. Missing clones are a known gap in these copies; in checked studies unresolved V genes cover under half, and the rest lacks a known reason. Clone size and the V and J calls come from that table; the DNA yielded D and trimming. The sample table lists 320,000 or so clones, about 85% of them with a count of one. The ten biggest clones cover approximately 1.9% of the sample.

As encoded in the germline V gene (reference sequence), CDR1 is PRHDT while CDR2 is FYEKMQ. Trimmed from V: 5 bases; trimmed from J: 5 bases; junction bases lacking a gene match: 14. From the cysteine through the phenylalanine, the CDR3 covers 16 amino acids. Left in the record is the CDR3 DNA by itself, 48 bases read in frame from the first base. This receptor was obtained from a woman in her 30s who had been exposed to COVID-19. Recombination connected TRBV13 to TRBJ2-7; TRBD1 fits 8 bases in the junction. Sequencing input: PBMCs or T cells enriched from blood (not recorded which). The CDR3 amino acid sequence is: CASSRPLAGGGDEQYF. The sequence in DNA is TGTGCCAGCAGCCGACCTTTGGCAGGGGGCGGAGACGAGCAGTACTTC.